The 27 T cell receptor beta chains listed next were all sequenced from one sample in a study of cytomegalovirus exposure and HLA in healthy donors. This PCR relied on a set of 60 Vbeta primers and 13 Jbeta primers. Assay: immunoSEQ multiplex PCR; the TCRdb copy retains only in-frame clones and omits some. This sample has some 180,000 clones, with 60% to 85% found just once. The specimen sequenced was PBMCs. The receptors originated from a young man in good health and CMV-seronegative.

The DNA for the CDR3 is TGTGCCAGCAGCTTACGGACTAGCGCTGGGCAGTACTTC. Protein sequence: CASSLRTSAGQYF. The rearrangement joins TRBV11-2 to TRBJ2-7, with 9 bases lining up with TRBD2. V dropped 2 bases and J dropped 9; count of bases not matched to a gene: 5. Germline CDR1 is SGHAT and CDR2 is FQNNGV. The CDR3 length is 13 residues.

The rearrangement joins TRBV6-1 to TRBJ2-5; 7 bases agree with TRBD2. The CDR3 sequence is 14 residues long. Germline CDR1 and CDR2: MNHNS and SASEGT. J was trimmed by 5 bases and V by 5 bases; bases with no gene match: 8. CDR3 in amino acids: CASSPMTSTETQYF. The CDR3 DNA sequence: TGTGCCAGCAGTCCCATGACTAGCACTGAGACCCAGTACTTC.

The table lists this clone with a few counts. The chain links TRBV20-1 to TRBJ2-2; D remains ambiguous. Trimming shortened V by 6 bases and J by 0 bases, and 2 bases separated the two germline ends. Germline V gives CDR1 DFQATT, CDR2 SNEGSKA (reference sequence). The CDR3 extends over 11 amino acids. The CDR3 DNA follows: TGCAGTGCCACGAACACCGGGGAGCTGTTTTTT. It codes for CSATNTGELFF.

The rearrangement joins TRBV6-1 to TRBJ1-3; 8 bases match TRBD1. CDR3 size: 13 residues. V lost 4 bases and J lost 7; bases outside the gene matches: 3. Germline values: CDR1 MNHNS, CDR2 SASEGT. CDR3 amino acids: CASSGTGTNTIYF. CDR3 nucleotide sequence: TGTGCCAGCAGTGGGACAGGGACGAACACCATATATTTT.

This chain joins TRBV9 and TRBJ1-6; D remains ambiguous. The V gene's germline CDR1 is SGDLS and CDR2 YYNGEE. The CDR3 consists of 14 residues. Deletions cut 0 bases from V and 14 bases from J, with 15 bases between. In nucleotides, the CDR3 is TGTGCCAGCAGCGTAGGTCCGGAGGGAGGGACCCTCCACTTT. Translating gives CASSVGPEGGTLHF.

The chain carries TRBV5-3 and TRBJ2-3; D not certain. TRBV5-3 is an ORF, and what it does is uncertain. The V end was cut by 9 bases, the J end by 2 bases, with 19 bases between. This CDR3 has 15 amino acids. The CDR3 reads CATHPTVPDTDTQYF. The CDR3 bases are TGTGCCACTCACCCCACAGTACCCGACACAGATACGCAGTATTTT.

This clone was counted once. J is TRBJ2-6 and V is TRBV7-9, with 7 positions matching TRBD1. The ends lost 3 bases at V and 2 bases at J; junction bases unmatched: 7. The CDR3 length is 17 residues. Germline V CDR1 and CDR2: SEHNR, FQNEAQ (reference sequence). The CDR3, as DNA: TGTGCCAGCAGCTTGGAACTAACAGGGGCTGGGGCCAACGTCCTGACTTTC. Amino acid sequence: CASSLELTGAGANVLTF.

The chain uses TRBV7-9 and TRBJ1-2; D gene uncertain. V lost 4 bases to trimming and J lost 7 bases, with 13 bases between them. Germline values: CDR1 SEHNR, CDR2 FQNEAQ (reference sequence). This CDR3 comprises 13 residues. The CDR3 here is CASSYLEAFGYTF. CDR3 coding DNA: TGTGCCAGCAGCTACTTGGAGGCCTTTGGCTACACCTTC.

J is TRBJ2-1 and V is TRBV30, with 11 nucleotides matching TRBD2. Unmatched junction bases numbered 16, after V lost 5 bases and J lost 1 base. The CDR3 runs 19 residues. Germline V gives CDR1 GTSNPN, CDR2 SVGIG (reference sequence). Here the CDR3 reads CAWGKAWTSGSGSYNEQFF. CDR3 nucleotides: TGTGCCTGGGGGAAGGCTTGGACTAGCGGGTCAGGTTCCTACAATGAGCAGTTCTTC.

This clone has a handful of counts. The rearrangement links TRBV2 to TRBJ1-5; 8 nucleotides align to TRBD1. The germline gives CDR1 SNHLY, CDR2 FYNNEI. J was trimmed by 9 bases and V by 7 bases; bases with no gene match: 11. This CDR3 has 14 residues. The CDR3: CASKGTGPSWPQHF. CDR3 bases: TGTGCCAGCAAAGGGACAGGTCCCTCGTGGCCCCAGCATTTT.

This clone was observed a handful of times. This sequence joins TRBV30 and TRBJ1-1; D may be TRBD1 (5 bases). This CDR3 region has 16 residues. From germline, CDR1 is GTSNPN and CDR2 SVGIG (reference sequence). The V gene lost 4 bases and the J gene lost 1 base, with 19 bases spanning the gap. CDR3 sequence (DNA): TGTGCCTGGATCCGTAGCGGGGGACGATCGAACACTGAAGCTTTCTTT. Translated, it gives CAWIRSGGRSNTEAFF.

CDR3 sequence (DNA): TGTGCCAGTAGTATAGTCGTCGGGGTAGGCAATCAGCCCCAGCATTTT. Residues: CASSIVVGVGNQPQHF. The chain links TRBV19 to TRBJ1-5, with no clear D. The V and J ends lost 1 base and 2 bases respectively, with 12 bases between them. CDR1 and CDR2 (germline): LNHDA, SQIVND (reference sequence). The CDR3 has 16 residues.

V gene TRBV30 combines with J gene TRBJ2-7; the D is unclear. The germline V gene encodes CDR1 GTSNPN and CDR2 SVGIG (reference sequence). This CDR3 is 14 amino acids long. Trimming removed 5 bases at V and 6 bases at J, with 20 bases between. The CDR3 loop reads CAWDTPSLDVEQYF. The CDR3 nucleotides read TGTGCCTGGGACACACCTTCCCTCGACGTCGAGCAGTACTTC. Using reference TRBV30 and TRBJ2-7 for the parts outside the CDR3, the full variable domain is SQTIHQWPATLVQPVGSPLSLECTVEGTSNPNLYWYRQAAGRGLQLLFYSVGIGQISSEVPQNLSASRPQDRQFILSSKKLLLSDSGFYLCAWDTPSLDVEQYFGPGTRLTVT.

The rearrangement uses TRBV7-9 and TRBJ1-1; tentative D call: TRBD1 (5 bases). Trimming pared 8 bases from V and 8 bases from J, leaving 15 bases between. The germline gives CDR1 SEHNR, CDR2 FQNEAQ (reference sequence). The CDR3 is made up of 12 amino acids. CDR3 in DNA: TGTGCCAGCTCCCGGGTTGGGGGGGAAGCTTTCTTT. Protein sequence: CASSRVGGEAFF.

This chain joins TRBV2 and TRBJ1-6; 9 bases map to TRBD1. The ends lost 7 bases at V and 7 bases at J; junction bases unmatched: 8. CDR1 SNHLY and CDR2 FYNNEI come from the germline V gene. CDR3 length: 15 amino acids. The CDR3 protein is CASTEDRGGNSPLHF. The CDR3 DNA is TGTGCCAGCACCGAGGACAGGGGAGGGAATTCACCCCTCCACTTT.

The V and J genes are TRBV7-2 and TRBJ1-2; no clear D gene. Trimming removed 1 base at V and 5 bases at J, with 11 bases between. CDR1 is SGHTA, CDR2 FQGNSA, per germline. The CDR3 loop spans 14 amino acids. The CDR3 loop reads CASSLVQADYGYTF. CDR3 nucleotide sequence: TGTGCCAGCAGCTTAGTCCAGGCCGATTATGGCTACACCTTC.

This sequence joins TRBV7-2 and TRBJ2-1; 12 bases are a match to TRBD2. Germline trimming cut 4 bases from V and 4 bases from J; bases unmatched to any gene: 8. Germline V lookup: CDR1 SGHTA, CDR2 FQGNSA. The CDR3 length is 17 residues. CDR3 sequence reads: CASSYRLAGAQYNEQFF. The CDR3 bases are TGTGCCAGCAGCTACCGACTAGCGGGAGCTCAATACAATGAGCAGTTCTTC.

The V call is TRBV19, the J call TRBJ1-1; no firm D call. This CDR3 is 13 amino acids long. Germline V gene lookup returns CDR1 LNHDA and CDR2 SQIVND (reference sequence). Trimming cost V 3 bases and J 1 base, with 6 bases left between them. The DNA for the CDR3 is TGTGCCAGTAGTATCCCAGAGAACACTGAAGCTTTCTTT. Amino acids: CASSIPENTEAFF.

The chain links TRBV30 to TRBJ1-4; 7 bases line up with TRBD1. The CDR3 extends over 14 amino acids. CDR1 is GTSNPN, CDR2 SVGIG, per germline (reference sequence). The V and J ends lost 5 bases and 4 bases, in that order; junction bases with no gene match: 7. The CDR3 protein is CAWGHGTVNEKLFF. The CDR3 bases are TGTGCCTGGGGGCACGGGACAGTTAATGAAAAACTGTTTTTT.

V and J are TRBV19 and TRBJ1-5; 8 bases line up with TRBD1. CDR1 and CDR2 (germline): LNHDA, SQIVND (reference sequence). The CDR3 spans 18 residues. Unmatched junction bases numbered 10, after V lost 3 bases and J lost 0 bases. In DNA form, the CDR3 reads TGTGCCAGTAGTATCAGGACAGGGAGGGGGTATAGCAATCAGCCCCAGCATTTT. This sequence encodes CASSIRTGRGYSNQPQHF.

The chain combines TRBV9 with TRBJ2-2, with 8 bases that match TRBD2. CDR1 is SGDLS and CDR2 is YYNGEE in the germline V gene. This CDR3 has 16 residues. J lost 3 bases, V lost 5 bases, and 9 bases had no gene match. CDR3 amino acids: CASRARGGLDTGELFF. The CDR3 nucleotides are TGTGCCAGCAGAGCCCGGGGGGGCCTCGACACCGGGGAGCTGTTTTTT.

The V and J genes are TRBV7-9 and TRBJ1-2; D is perhaps TRBD1 (6 bases). CDR3 size: 14 residues. Per germline, CDR1 SEHNR and CDR2 FQNEAQ (reference sequence). The ends were cut back, 6 bases at V and 4 bases at J, with 15 bases in the middle. The CDR3 is CASSFTRGAYGYTF. The CDR3 DNA sequence: TGTGCCAGCAGTTTCACCCGGGGGGCCTATGGCTACACCTTC.

This clone has a handful of counts. V usage is TRBV6-1 and J usage is TRBJ1-4, with D maybe TRBD1 (6 bases). Germline V lookup: CDR1 MNHNS, CDR2 SASEGT. The CDR3 length is 15 residues. V shed 4 bases and J shed 5 bases, with 14 bases lying between them. The CDR3 region has the DNA TGTGCCAGCAGTGCCCGGAGGACAGTAAATGAAAAACTGTTTTTT. Residues: CASSARRTVNEKLFF.

Comment on this clone: This sample includes further DNA sequences coding for the same CDR3. The V call is TRBV9, the J call TRBJ1-1, with 9 bases that match TRBD1. CDR3 size: 15 residues. Trimming took 3 bases from V and 4 from J; bases not matched to a gene: 7. The germline V gene has CDR1 SGDLS and CDR2 YYNGEE. The CDR3 loop is CASSGAGQGATEAFF. The CDR3 nucleotides read TGTGCCAGCAGCGGGGCGGGACAGGGAGCCACTGAAGCTTTCTTT.

The chain is built from TRBV28 and TRBJ1-2, with 8 bases matching TRBD1. V trimming: 5 bases; J trimming: 3 bases; junction bases outside the gene matches: 5. The CDR3 extends over 14 amino acids. Germline CDR1 is MDHEN and CDR2 is SYDVKM. The CDR3 sequence is CASSTGQGDYGYTF. The CDR3 nucleotides are TGTGCCAGCAGTACCGGACAGGGAGACTATGGCTACACCTTC.

This clone was seen more than once but under ten times. V is TRBV19 and J is TRBJ2-4, with D possibly TRBD1 on 5 matching bases. The CDR3 contains 16 residues. Trimming took 4 bases from V and 0 from J, leaving 13 bases between them. CDR1 and CDR2 from the germline V gene are LNHDA and SQIVND (reference sequence). CDR3 nucleotides: TGTGCCAGTAGTACGACAGACTTCGTAGCCAAAAACATTCAGTACTTC. It translates to CASSTTDFVAKNIQYF.

The rearrangement uses TRBV4-1 and TRBJ1-2; no clear D gene. The CDR3 loop spans 14 amino acids. Germline assignment: CDR1 MGHRA and CDR2 YSYEKL. The V gene lost 0 bases and the J gene lost 8 bases, with 13 bases spanning the gap. The CDR3 sequence is CASSQDRMTGGYTF. The CDR3 coding sequence is TGCGCCAGCAGCCAAGATAGGATGACTGGGGGCTACACCTTC.